This T cell receptor beta chain was sequenced for a study of shared clonotypes between healthy human individuals. Assay used: immunoSEQ multiplex PCR; TCRdb lists only in-frame clones, some missing. The sample lists some 1 million clones, about 75% occurring once. V shed 0 bases and J shed 8 bases, with 8 bases lying between them. Germline CDR1 is SGHDT and CDR2 is YYEEEE. The CDR3 runs 12 residues. Notes on this clone: Its target is not known. Other DNA sequences from this sample encode an identical CDR3 as well.

CD4+ cells were split into CD45RA+ naive and CD45RA-negative memory subsets. Findings and caveats of the study: Across subsets, estimated richness was generally greater for naive than for memory populations.

The sequence was obtained from a man in his late teens or twenties in good health. Sequencing used memory CD4+ T cells sorted from blood. Specified subset: CD45RA-negative fraction. V is TRBV5-6 and J is TRBJ1-2; D gene uncertain. The CDR3 sequence: CASSLDGYGYTF. In DNA form, the CDR3 reads TGTGCCAGCAGCTTGGATGGGTACGGCTACACCTTC.